The TCR beta chain described here comes from a study of cytomegalovirus exposure and HLA in healthy donors. The PCR ran on 60 Vbeta and 13 Jbeta primers. TCRdb keeps only in-frame clones here, not all; method: immunoSEQ multiplex PCR. The table records some 140,000 clones, roughly 85% of them present only once. The sample holds one count of this clone. CDR1 and CDR2 from the germline V gene are LGHNA and YNFKEQ. The CDR3 sequence is 15 residues long. The V gene end was trimmed by 4 bases and the J gene end by 0 bases; junction bases not matched to a gene: 1. The donors gave bone marrow, and they were healthy.

The sample taken for sequencing was PBMCs. The TCR comes from a man aged 35 to 55 in good health and CMV-seropositive. V is TRBV4-2 and J is TRBJ2-2, with 8 bases matching TRBD1. CDR3: CASSRGQANTGELFF. CDR3 DNA sequence: TGTGCCAGCAGCCGGGGACAGGCGAACACCGGGGAGCTGTTTTTT.